This TCR beta chain is from a study of immune heterogeneity within non-small cell lung tumors. Study information: The tumor set comprised a handful of squamous cell carcinomas and some eleven non-squamous carcinomas (plus 1 not otherwise specified).

In its sample, this clonotype was seen many times. Its antigen is unknown. TCRs were amplified from 600 ng gDNA of bulk tumor per sample. Several far-apart biopsies were taken per primary tumor during surgery. Their non-small cell lung cancer was newly diagnosed and untreated, and the patients underwent curative surgery. Donors were newly diagnosed non-small cell lung cancer patients having surgery with curative intent. Study-wide results and limits: With an R of approximately 0.34, local T-cell clonality correlated moderately but significantly with local tumor mutational burden.

With 32 V and 13 J primers, multiplex PCR amplified the TCR beta CDR3. TCRdb re-called the multiplex PCR reads with MiXCR, one entry per CDR3 protein. The table lists roughly 13,000 distinct CDR3 sequences, about 23% of them singletons. CDR3 length: 12 amino acids. The V gene lost 5 bases and the J gene lost 7 bases, with 11 bases spanning the gap. Germline V gives CDR1 SGHAT, CDR2 FQNNGV. The sequence derives from a man aged 50-59 years with non-small cell lung cancer. The genes are TRBV11-2 and TRBJ1-1, with D hard to call. Sequenced: lung tumor tissue. Here the CDR3 DNA reads TGTGCCAGCAGCCCTGCGTGGGATGAAGCTTTCTTT. Protein product: CASSPAWDEAFF.